A single sample gave rise to the 21 T cell receptor beta chains below, sequenced in a study of T cells after yellow fever vaccination. MiXCR, run by TCRdb on the 5' RACE reads, gives a single entry per CDR3 protein. The sample includes about 240,000 distinct CDR3 sequences, around 7% seen only once; the top ten take about 0.85%. The sequences come from CD4+ T cells sorted from PBMCs, collected 15 days after the yellow fever booster vaccination. The receptors stem from a man aged 30 to 45 who received the YFV17D yellow fever vaccine.

This clonotype was seen more than once but under ten times. The V call is TRBV14, the J call TRBJ2-7; 9 nucleotides line up with TRBD1. This CDR3 has 13 residues. Germline values: CDR1 SGHDN, CDR2 FVKESK. With 5 bases clipped from V and 6 bases from J, the junction kept 5 bases outside the gene matches. This CDR3 is CASSFDRGGEQYF. CDR3 bases: TGTGCCAGCAGCTTCGACAGGGGGGGCGAGCAGTACTTC.

This clonotype has just a few counts. CDR3 sequence reads: CASSIEGQSYEQYF. The CDR3 DNA reads as TGTGCCAGTAGTATCGAGGGCCAATCCTACGAGCAGTACTTC. The chain recombines TRBV19 with TRBJ2-7; D is perhaps TRBD2 (5 bases). The CDR3 is 14 residues long. The V and J ends lost 3 bases and 1 base respectively, with 10 bases between them. CDR1 and CDR2 from the germline V gene are LNHDA and SQIVND (reference sequence).

This clonotype has more than one count but fewer than ten. This chain uses TRBV5-1 with TRBJ2-3; tentatively, D is TRBD2 (5 bases). The CDR3 runs 16 residues. Germline CDR1 reads SGHRS; CDR2 reads YFSETQ. V shed 0 bases and J shed 0 bases, with 11 bases lying between them. CDR3 sequence reads: CASSLGVGASTDTQYF. As DNA, the CDR3 is TGCGCCAGCAGCTTGGGTGTGGGAGCAAGCACAGATACGCAGTATTTT. The full variable domain, completed using reference TRBV5-1 and TRBJ2-3, is KAGVTQTPRYLIKTRGQQVTLSCSPISGHRSVSWYQQTPGQGLQFLFEYFSETQRNKGNFPGRFSGRQFSNSRSEMNVSTLELGDSALYLCASSLGVGASTDTQYFGPGTRLTVL.

There are a few counts of this clonotype. A read error may account for a junction end that differs from germline. V and J are TRBV20-1 and TRBJ1-1; 9 nucleotides align to TRBD1. CDR1 and CDR2 from the germline V gene are DFQATT and SNEGSKA (reference sequence). The CDR3 contains 11 residues. CDR3 nucleotide sequence: TGCAGTGCTTGGGACAGGGATGAAACTTTCTTT. Translated: CSAWDRDETFF.

This clonotype was detected only a few times. One end of the junction is discordant with germline, which a read error may explain. The V gene is TRBV28, the J gene TRBJ2-5; the D is unclear. The CDR3 extends over 12 amino acids. Germline values: CDR1 MDHEN, CDR2 SYDVKM. Written as DNA, the CDR3 is TGTGCCAGCAGTTTAAGTCAAGGGACCCAGTACTTC. It encodes CASSLSQGTQYF.

This clonotype was detected a few times. V and J are TRBV7-2 and TRBJ2-3; 8 bases agree with TRBD2. V shed 5 bases, J shed 6 bases, and the junction held 10 bases outside the gene matches. CDR1 SGHTA and CDR2 FQGNSA come from the germline V gene. The CDR3 totals 15 residues. CDR3 amino acids: CASSPDISGTDTQYF. CDR3 bases: TGTGCCAGCAGCCCCGATATTAGCGGGACCGATACGCAGTATTTT.

This chain uses TRBV5-1 with TRBJ2-7; possible D gene TRBD1, 6 bases. CDR1 SGHRS and CDR2 YFSETQ come from the germline V gene. This CDR3 region has 15 residues. Deletions cut 6 bases from V and 2 bases from J, with 18 bases between. CDR3 nucleotide sequence: TGCGCCAGCAATCCGGGCAGGACAGATACCTACGAGCAGTACTTC. This encodes CASNPGRTDTYEQYF.

This clonotype was counted ten times or more. The genes are TRBV28 and TRBJ1-2; the D is unclear. The V end lost 9 bases, the J end lost 8 bases, and 16 bases lay between the germline ends. CDR1 is MDHEN, CDR2 SYDVKM, per germline. The CDR3 is made up of 12 amino acids. CDR3 loop: CASKRPNGGYTF. For the CDR3, the DNA is TGTGCCAGTAAAAGACCCAATGGAGGCTACACCTTC.

This clonotype has just a few counts. The chain combines TRBV5-5 with TRBJ2-1; TRBD1 aligns across 11 bases. This CDR3 spans 17 amino acids. V shed 0 bases, J shed 7 bases, and the junction held 9 bases outside the gene matches. The germline V gene has CDR1 SGHKS and CDR2 YYEKEE (reference sequence). This CDR3 is CASSLAPDRGRENEQFF. The DNA of the CDR3 is TGTGCCAGCAGCTTGGCCCCGGACAGGGGGCGAGAAAATGAGCAGTTCTTC.

This clonotype was seen a handful of times. V and J are TRBV29-1 and TRBJ2-1; D gene ambiguous. V gave up 6 bases and J gave up 5 bases, with 5 bases separating them. The germline V gene has CDR1 SQVTM and CDR2 ANQGSEA. CDR3 size: 10 residues. The CDR3, as DNA: TGCAGCGTCATTGACAATGAGCAGTTCTTC. The encoded protein is CSVIDNEQFF.

This clonotype has only a few counts. The rearrangement links TRBV7-6 to TRBJ2-7; the match to TRBD1 covers 8 bases. The CDR3 length is 14 residues. Looked up from germline, CDR1 is SGHVS and CDR2 is FNYEAQ. V shed 3 bases, J shed 0 bases, and the junction held 1 base outside the gene matches. As DNA, the CDR3 is TGTGCCAGCAGCTTGGGACAGGCCTCCTACGAGCAGTACTTC. This encodes CASSLGQASYEQYF.

Comments on this clonotype: At one of its ends the junction is not consistent with the germline gene, which may arise from a read error. This chain connects TRBV20-1 to TRBJ1-5, with D unclear. The CDR3 length is 17 residues. The V gene's germline CDR1 is DFQATT and CDR2 SNEGSKA (reference sequence). The chain's CDR3 is CCARESLGPVFAQPQHF. DNA of the CDR3: TGCTGTGCTAGAGAAAGCCTTGGCCCCGTTTTTGCCCAGCCCCAGCATTTT.

This sequence joins TRBV5-1 and TRBJ2-1, with D unclear. Germline loops: CDR1 SGHRS, CDR2 YFSETQ. The germline V and J ends were trimmed by 7 bases and 8 bases, with 7 bases remaining between them. CDR3 size: 10 residues. CDR3 loop: CASLDDEQFF. CDR3 sequence (DNA): TGCGCCAGCTTAGATGATGAGCAGTTCTTC.

The V call is TRBV27, the J call TRBJ2-7, with D uncertain. The CDR3 loop spans 13 amino acids. Trimming removed 4 bases from V and 3 bases from J, with 10 bases in between. CDR1 and CDR2 (germline): MNHEY, SMNVEV (reference sequence). The chain's CDR3 is CASSSYGLYEQYF. CDR3 in DNA: TGTGCCAGCAGTTCTTATGGCCTCTACGAGCAGTACTTC.

This clonotype was counted ten times or more. Written as DNA, the CDR3 is TGTGCCAGCAGCTTAGTCGGGGTGGAAAAACTGTTTTTT. This codes for CASSLVGVEKLFF. This chain links TRBV7-9 with TRBJ1-4; D call uncertain. In germline, CDR1 is SEHNR, CDR2 FQNEAQ (reference sequence). The CDR3 has 13 amino acids. V lost 1 base, J lost 8 bases, and 8 bases lay in between. Full variable domain (rest looked up from reference TRBV7-9 and TRBJ1-4): DTGVSQNPRHKITKRGQNVTFRCDPISEHNRLYWYRQTLGQGPEFLTYFQNEAQLEKSRLLSDRFSAERPKGSFSTLEIQRTEQGDSAMYLCASSLVGVEKLFFGSGTQLSVL.

The V gene is TRBV20-1, the J gene TRBJ2-2, with D uncertain. The CDR3 loop spans 12 amino acids. The germline V gene has CDR1 DFQATT and CDR2 SNEGSKA (reference sequence). Trimming took 2 bases from V and 0 from J, leaving 1 base between them. CDR3 sequence (DNA): TGCAGTGCTAGACCGAACACCGGGGAGCTGTTTTTT. It codes for CSARPNTGELFF.

The chain links TRBV15 to TRBJ2-7, with TRBD2 as a possible D gene (5 bases). This CDR3 contains 15 residues. Trimming stripped 0 bases from V and 3 bases from J, with 12 bases between. The germline CDR1 and CDR2 sequences are LNHNV and YYDKDF (reference sequence). The CDR3 bases are TGTGCCACCAGCAGAGATTCGGGGTTCCGCTACGAGCAGTACTTC. Amino acid sequence: CATSRDSGFRYEQYF.

This clonotype was seen repeatedly, ten times or more. The CDR3 reads CASSLAPGLNTEAFF. The CDR3 DNA is TGTGCCAGCAGTTTAGCGCCAGGGTTGAACACTGAAGCTTTCTTT. The chain carries TRBV12-3 or TRBV12-4 and TRBJ1-1, with a possible D match to TRBD1 (5 bases). The CDR3 is 15 residues long. V lost 0 bases to trimming and J lost 0 bases, with 8 bases between them.

This clonotype was seen a few times. The CDR3 loop reads CASSSSGLASNIQYF. The CDR3 region has the DNA TGTGCCAGCAGTTCTTCAGGACTAGCATCAAACATTCAGTACTTC. The V call is TRBV5-6, the J call TRBJ2-4; TRBD2 aligns across 8 bases. This CDR3 has 15 amino acids. With V trimmed by 5 bases and J by 6 bases, 10 bases remained unmatched. In germline, CDR1 is SGHDT, CDR2 YYEEEE.

This clonotype has a count of ten or more. The CDR3 DNA reads TGTGCCAGCAGCTTAGAAGGACAGGGTTACGAGCAGTACTTC. Its translation is CASSLEGQGYEQYF. This chain connects TRBV7-6 to TRBJ2-7; 8 nucleotides agree with TRBD1. Trimming took 1 base from V and 4 from J; bases not matched to a gene: 3. The V gene's germline CDR1 is SGHVS and CDR2 FNYEAQ. The CDR3 is 14 residues long.

This clonotype was counted a few times. The chain couples TRBV7-2 to TRBJ2-7; 7 positions match TRBD2. CDR1 and CDR2 from the germline V gene are SGHTA and FQGNSA. The CDR3 loop spans 15 amino acids. V lost 7 bases, J lost 3 bases, and 12 bases stayed unmatched. CDR3 DNA sequence: TGTGCCAGCACCACCCTCTACGGGAGGATCTACGAGCAGTACTTC. This translates into CASTTLYGRIYEQYF.